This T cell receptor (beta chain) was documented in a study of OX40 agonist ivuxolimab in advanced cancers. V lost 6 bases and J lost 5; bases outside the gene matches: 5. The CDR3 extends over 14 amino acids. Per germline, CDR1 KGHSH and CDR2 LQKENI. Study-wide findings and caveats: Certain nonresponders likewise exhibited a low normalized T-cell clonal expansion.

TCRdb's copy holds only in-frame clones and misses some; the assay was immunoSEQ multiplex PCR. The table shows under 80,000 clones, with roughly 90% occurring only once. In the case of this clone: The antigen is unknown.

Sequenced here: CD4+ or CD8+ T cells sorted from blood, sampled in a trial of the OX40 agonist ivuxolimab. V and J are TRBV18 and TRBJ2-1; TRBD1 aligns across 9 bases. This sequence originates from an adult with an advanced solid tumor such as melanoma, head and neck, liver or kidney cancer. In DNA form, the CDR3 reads TGTGCCAGCTCCCGACAGGGGGGCCACAATGAGCAGTTCTTC. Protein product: CASSRQGGHNEQFF.